The 17 T cell receptor beta chains listed next were all sequenced from one sample in a study of T cell responses to AZD1222 COVID-19 vaccine. Profiled with immunoSEQ multiplex PCR; TCRdb holds only in-frame clones, not every one. This sample has around 140,000 clones; more than 70% occur once, and the top ten carry about 5%. This specimen was peripheral blood, taken 28 days after the second AZD1222 dose. All receptors come from an adult who received the AZD1222 COVID-19 vaccine.

The V call is TRBV10-3, the J call TRBJ2-3; 7 bases are a match to TRBD2. This CDR3 spans 15 amino acids. The germline gives CDR1 ENHRY, CDR2 SYGVKD. Losses at the gene ends were 2 bases for V and 5 bases for J; bases not matched to a gene: 7. CDR3 DNA sequence: TGTGCCATCAGTGAGCCAGGACTAGGACGAGATACGCAGTATTTT. It yields the protein CAISEPGLGRDTQYF.

This chain uses TRBV28 with TRBJ2-3; 8 bases align to TRBD2. Germline V gives CDR1 MDHEN, CDR2 SYDVKM. The J segment lost 0 bases and the V segment lost 9 bases, leaving 20 bases of the junction unmatched. The CDR3 spans 19 residues. The CDR3, as DNA: TGTGCCAGTTTCCCCCCCACTAGCGGACTCCTTACTAGCACAGATACGCAGTATTTT. Translation gives CASFPPTSGLLTSTDTQYF.

This clone has a single count. V usage is TRBV7-9 and J usage is TRBJ1-1; TRBD1 might be the D (5 bases). This CDR3 region has 14 residues. Germline CDR1 reads SEHNR; CDR2 reads FQNEAQ (reference sequence). V was pared by 1 base and J by 5 bases, with 11 bases between. Here the CDR3 DNA reads TGTGCCAGCAGCTTAGTACAGGTGGCGACTGAAGCTTTCTTT. Its protein product is CASSLVQVATEAFF. The variable domain in full, with the rest retrieved from reference TRBV7-9 and TRBJ1-1, is DTGVSQNPRHKITKRGQNVTFRCDPISEHNRLYWYRQTLGQGPEFLTYFQNEAQLEKSRLLSDRFSAERPKGSFSTLEIQRTEQGDSAMYLCASSLVQVATEAFFGQGTRLTVV.

V is TRBV9 and J is TRBJ2-2, with D perhaps TRBD2 (5 bases). The CDR3 totals 13 residues. CDR1 and CDR2 (germline): SGDLS, YYNGEE. Trimming stripped 0 bases from V and 13 bases from J, with 13 bases between. Written as DNA, the CDR3 is TGTGCCAGCAGCGTAGAGGGTGGAGGAGGGCTGTTTTTT. It specifies CASSVEGGGGLFF.

A few counts support this clone. The rearrangement links TRBV9 to TRBJ2-2, with D possibly matching TRBD1 (5 bases). The V gene lost 5 bases and the J gene lost 1 base, with 9 bases spanning the gap. The CDR3 consists of 14 residues. Germline-derived CDR1 and CDR2 are SGDLS and YYNGEE. The DNA for the CDR3 is TGTGCCAGCAGGGATACAGGGAACACCGGGGAGCTGTTTTTT. Translation: CASRDTGNTGELFF.

The chain recombines TRBV5-1 with TRBJ2-7; TRBD2 might be the D (5 bases). This CDR3 is built from 13 residues. Trimming removed 0 bases from V and 7 bases from J, with 11 bases in between. The germline gives CDR1 SGHRS, CDR2 YFSETQ. CDR3 loop: CASSLGNGEEQYF. The CDR3 bases are TGCGCCAGCAGCTTGGGCAACGGGGAGGAGCAGTACTTC. Full variable domain (remainder filled in from reference TRBV5-1 and TRBJ2-7): KAGVTQTPRYLIKTRGQQVTLSCSPISGHRSVSWYQQTPGQGLQFLFEYFSETQRNKGNFPGRFSGRQFSNSRSEMNVSTLELGDSALYLCASSLGNGEEQYFGPGTRLTVT.

The chain employs TRBV6-5 and TRBJ1-6, with TRBD1 identical over 11 bases. Losses at the gene ends were 4 bases for V and 12 bases for J; bases not matched to a gene: 5. The CDR3 has 14 residues. In germline, CDR1 is MNHEY, CDR2 SVGAGI. The CDR3 is CASSFGTGGLPLHF. The CDR3 coding sequence is TGTGCCAGCAGTTTCGGGACAGGGGGATTACCCCTCCACTTT.

V gene TRBV6-5 combines with J gene TRBJ1-5, with D uncertain. The CDR3 has 13 residues. Trimming removed 6 bases from V and 3 bases from J, with 9 bases in between. Germline lookup yields CDR1 MNHEY and CDR2 SVGAGI. The DNA for the CDR3 is TGTGCCAGCAGCCGGGAAGTCAATCAGCCCCAGCATTTT. This sequence encodes CASSREVNQPQHF.

The chain links TRBV30 to TRBJ2-7, with 7 bases that match TRBD2. Per the germline V gene, CDR1 is GTSNPN and CDR2 is SVGIG (reference sequence). The CDR3 runs 13 residues. Losses at the gene ends were 3 bases for V and 7 bases for J; bases not matched to a gene: 9. CDR3: CAWRGTWGGEQYF. Written as DNA, the CDR3 is TGTGCCTGGAGGGGCACGTGGGGGGGGGAGCAGTACTTC.

The chain has TRBV7-2 and TRBJ1-4; D is ambiguous. The CDR3 contains 15 residues. V lost 1 base, J lost 5 bases, and 11 bases lay in between. Germline CDR1 SGHTA, CDR2 FQGNSA. In nucleotides, the CDR3 is TGTGCCAGCAGCTTAGGGGAACCACGGAATGAAAAACTGTTTTTT. Residues: CASSLGEPRNEKLFF.

J is TRBJ2-3 and V is TRBV5-6; possible D gene TRBD2, 7 bases. The V end lost 4 bases, the J end lost 4 bases, and 13 bases lay between the germline ends. The length of the CDR3 is 14 residues. Germline lookup yields CDR1 SGHDT and CDR2 YYEEEE. As DNA, the CDR3 is TGTGCCAGCAGCCTCTCGGGGGGCGCAGATACGCAGTATTTT. It yields the protein CASSLSGGADTQYF. Full variable domain (outside the CDR3, taken from reference TRBV5-6 and TRBJ2-3): DAGVTQSPTHLIKTRGQQVTLRCSPKSGHDTVSWYQQALGQGPQFIFQYYEEEERQRGNFPDRFSGHQFPNYSSELNVNALLLGDSALYLCASSLSGGADTQYFGPGTRLTVL.

This clone has only one observation. The genes are TRBV11-2 and TRBJ2-6; D gene unclear. V lost 1 base to trimming and J lost 4 bases, with 5 bases between them. CDR3 length: 14 amino acids. CDR1 is SGHAT and CDR2 is FQNNGV in the germline V gene. Here the CDR3 DNA reads TGTGCCAGCAGCTTAGTTGGGGGGGCCAACGTCCTGACTTTC. Its translation: CASSLVGGANVLTF.

The chain is built from TRBV6-5 and TRBJ2-7; tentatively, D is TRBD1 (5 bases). CDR1 is MNHEY and CDR2 is SVGAGI in the germline V gene. The CDR3 has 13 residues. Trimming stripped 6 bases from V and 5 bases from J, with 14 bases between. CDR3: CASRPTDRDEQYF. The CDR3 bases are TGTGCCAGCAGACCGACAGATCGCGACGAGCAGTACTTC.

The V call is TRBV27, the J call TRBJ1-2; D is undetermined. Trimming removed 2 bases at V and 8 bases at J, with 12 bases between. The CDR3 is 13 amino acids. In germline, CDR1 is MNHEY, CDR2 SMNVEV (reference sequence). The CDR3 DNA reads as TGTGCCAGCAGTTTAGGCGGAGTCGGCGGCTACACCTTC. This translates into CASSLGGVGGYTF.

This clone appeared once. V usage is TRBV5-6 and J usage is TRBJ2-1, with 7 bases identical to TRBD2. After removal of 3 bases from V and 3 bases from J, the junction contained 9 bases not matched to a gene. CDR3 length: 16 residues. The germline CDR1 and CDR2 sequences are SGHDT and YYEEEE. The CDR3 reads CASSSDPGLFYNEQFF. CDR3 sequence (DNA): TGTGCCAGCAGCTCCGACCCGGGACTATTCTACAATGAGCAGTTCTTC.

The genes are TRBV28 and TRBJ2-3, with unresolved D. CDR3 length: 11 residues. The V and J ends lost 4 bases and 5 bases respectively, with 4 bases between them. Germline loops: CDR1 MDHEN, CDR2 SYDVKM. This CDR3 reads CASSWRDTQYF. The CDR3 DNA reads TGTGCCAGCAGTTGGAGAGATACGCAGTATTTT.

This clone was seen just once. V usage is TRBV6-5 and J usage is TRBJ1-3; maybe TRBD1 (5 bases). Between the trimmed V and J ends, which lost 2 bases and 8 bases, there was a span of 16 bases. Germline assignment: CDR1 MNHEY and CDR2 SVGAGI. The CDR3 runs 15 residues. The DNA of the CDR3 is TGTGCCAGCAGTTACCTCAGGGAGGGAGGGTACACCATATATTTT. Its translation is CASSYLREGGYTIYF.